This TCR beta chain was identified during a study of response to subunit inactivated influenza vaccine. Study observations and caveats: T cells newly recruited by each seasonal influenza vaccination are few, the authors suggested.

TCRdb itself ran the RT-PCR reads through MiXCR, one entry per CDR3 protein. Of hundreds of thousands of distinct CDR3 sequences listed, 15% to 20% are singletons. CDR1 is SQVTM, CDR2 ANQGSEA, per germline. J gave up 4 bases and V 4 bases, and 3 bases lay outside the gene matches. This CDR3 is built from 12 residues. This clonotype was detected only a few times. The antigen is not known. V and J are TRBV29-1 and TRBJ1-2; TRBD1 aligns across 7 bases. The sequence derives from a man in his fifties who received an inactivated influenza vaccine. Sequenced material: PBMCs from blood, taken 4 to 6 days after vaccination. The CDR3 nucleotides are TGCAGCGTTGGAGGGACAGCCTATGGCTACACCTTC. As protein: CSVGGTAYGYTF. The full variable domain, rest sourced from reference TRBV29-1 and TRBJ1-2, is SAVISQKPSRDICQRGTSLTIQCQVDSQVTMMFWYRQQPGQSLTLIATANQGSEATYESGFVIDKFPISRPNLTFSTLTVSNMSPEDSSIYLCSVGGTAYGYTFGSGTRLTVV.